This T cell receptor (beta chain) is from a study of cytomegalovirus exposure and HLA in healthy donors. Healthy bone marrow donors formed the donor group. Looked up from germline, CDR1 is SQVTM and CDR2 is ANQGSEA. With 6 bases clipped from V and 4 bases from J, the junction kept 8 bases outside the gene matches. This CDR3 has 13 amino acids. PCR used 60 Vbeta primers and 13 Jbeta primers. TCRdb's table, derived via immunoSEQ multiplex PCR, lists solely in-frame clones and lacks some. This table holds more than 250,000 clones, 85% to 90% found once. The chain links TRBV29-1 to TRBJ1-2; 7 bases are a match to TRBD1. This clonotype originated in a woman in her late teens or twenties in good health and CMV-seronegative. Sequenced: PBMCs. CDR3 protein: CSVDGQALYGYTF. The DNA for the CDR3 is TGCAGCGTGGACGGACAGGCCCTCTATGGCTACACCTTC.